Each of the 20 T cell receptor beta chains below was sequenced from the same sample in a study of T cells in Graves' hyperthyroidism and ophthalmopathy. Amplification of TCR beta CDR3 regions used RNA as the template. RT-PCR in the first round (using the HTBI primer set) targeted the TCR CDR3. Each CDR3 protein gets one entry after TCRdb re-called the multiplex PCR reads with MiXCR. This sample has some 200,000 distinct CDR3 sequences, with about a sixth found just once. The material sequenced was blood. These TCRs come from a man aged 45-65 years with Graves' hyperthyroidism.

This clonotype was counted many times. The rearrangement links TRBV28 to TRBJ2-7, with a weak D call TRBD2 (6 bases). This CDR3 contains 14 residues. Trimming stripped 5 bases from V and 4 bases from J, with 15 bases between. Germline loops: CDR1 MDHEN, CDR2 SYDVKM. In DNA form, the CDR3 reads TGTGCCAGCAGTCCCAGTGGGGGGATTTACGAGCAGTACTTC. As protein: CASSPSGGIYEQYF.

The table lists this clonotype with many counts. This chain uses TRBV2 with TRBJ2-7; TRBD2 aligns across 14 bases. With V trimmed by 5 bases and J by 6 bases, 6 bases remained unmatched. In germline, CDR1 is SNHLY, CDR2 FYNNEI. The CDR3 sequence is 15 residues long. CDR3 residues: CASSYQTSGRAEQYF. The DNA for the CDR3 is TGTGCCAGCAGTTACCAGACTAGCGGGAGGGCCGAGCAGTACTTC.

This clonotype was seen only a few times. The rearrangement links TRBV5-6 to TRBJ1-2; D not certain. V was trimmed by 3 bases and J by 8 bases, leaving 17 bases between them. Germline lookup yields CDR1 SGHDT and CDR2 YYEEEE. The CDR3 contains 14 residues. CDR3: CASSSVTLRRGYTF. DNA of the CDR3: TGTGCCAGCAGCTCCGTTACGTTAAGACGGGGCTACACCTTC.

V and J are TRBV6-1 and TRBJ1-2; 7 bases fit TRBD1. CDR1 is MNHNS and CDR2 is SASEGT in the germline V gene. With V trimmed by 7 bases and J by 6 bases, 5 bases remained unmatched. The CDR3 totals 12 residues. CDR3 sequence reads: CASKEGGNGYTF. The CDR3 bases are TGTGCCAGCAAGGAAGGGGGCAATGGCTACACCTTC.

The CDR3 sequence: CASSPGVGGYEQYF. The CDR3 DNA sequence: TGTGCCAGCTCACCAGGCGTGGGCGGCTACGAGCAGTACTTC. V and J are TRBV18 and TRBJ2-7, with D uncertain. V lost 2 bases and J lost 3, with 11 bases in between. This CDR3 has 14 amino acids. The germline V gene encodes CDR1 KGHSH and CDR2 LQKENI.

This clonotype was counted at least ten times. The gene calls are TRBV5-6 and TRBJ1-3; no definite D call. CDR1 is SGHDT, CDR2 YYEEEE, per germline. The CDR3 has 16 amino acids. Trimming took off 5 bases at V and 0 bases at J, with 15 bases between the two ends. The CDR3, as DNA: TGTGCCAGCAGTCGATGGACCACCTTCTCTGGAAACACCATATATTTT. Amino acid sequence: CASSRWTTFSGNTIYF.

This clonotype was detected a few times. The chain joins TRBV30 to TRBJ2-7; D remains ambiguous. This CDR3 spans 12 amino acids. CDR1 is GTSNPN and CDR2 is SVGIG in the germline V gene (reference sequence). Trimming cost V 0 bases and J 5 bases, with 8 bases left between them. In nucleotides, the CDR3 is TGTGCCTGGAGTGTAGGCCGCCACGAGCAGTACTTC. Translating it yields CAWSVGRHEQYF.

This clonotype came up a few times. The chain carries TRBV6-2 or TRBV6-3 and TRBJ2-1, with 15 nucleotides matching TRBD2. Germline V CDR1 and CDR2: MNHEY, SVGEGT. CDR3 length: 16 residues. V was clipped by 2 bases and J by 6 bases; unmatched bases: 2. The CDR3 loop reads CASSYAGLAGGNEQFF. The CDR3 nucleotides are TGTGCCAGCAGTTACGCGGGACTAGCGGGAGGCAATGAGCAGTTCTTC.

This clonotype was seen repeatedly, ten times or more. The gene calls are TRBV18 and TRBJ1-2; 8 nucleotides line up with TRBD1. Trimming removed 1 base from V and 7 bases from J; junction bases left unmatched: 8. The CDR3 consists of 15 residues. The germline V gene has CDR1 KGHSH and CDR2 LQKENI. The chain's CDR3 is CASSPQGQGALGYTF. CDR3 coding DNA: TGTGCCAGCTCACCACAGGGCCAGGGGGCGCTTGGCTACACCTTC.

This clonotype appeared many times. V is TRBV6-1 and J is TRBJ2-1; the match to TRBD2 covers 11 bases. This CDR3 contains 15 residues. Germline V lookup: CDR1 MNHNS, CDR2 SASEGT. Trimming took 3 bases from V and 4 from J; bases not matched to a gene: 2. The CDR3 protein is CASSDGTSGYNEQFF. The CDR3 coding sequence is TGTGCCAGCAGTGACGGGACTAGCGGATACAATGAGCAGTTCTTC.

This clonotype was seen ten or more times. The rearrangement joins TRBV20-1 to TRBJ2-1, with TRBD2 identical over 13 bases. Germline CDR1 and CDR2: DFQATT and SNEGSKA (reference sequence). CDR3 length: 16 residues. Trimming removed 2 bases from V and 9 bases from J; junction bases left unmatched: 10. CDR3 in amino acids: CSARRPGLAGRGEQFF. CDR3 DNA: TGCAGTGCTAGACGACCGGGACTAGCGGGACGTGGTGAGCAGTTCTTC.

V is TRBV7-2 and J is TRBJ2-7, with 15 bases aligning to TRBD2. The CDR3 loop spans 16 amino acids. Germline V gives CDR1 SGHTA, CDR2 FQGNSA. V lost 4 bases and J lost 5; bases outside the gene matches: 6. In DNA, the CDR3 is TGTGCCAGCAGCTATTGGACTAGCGGGAGGGCTGACGAGCAGTACTTC. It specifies CASSYWTSGRADEQYF.

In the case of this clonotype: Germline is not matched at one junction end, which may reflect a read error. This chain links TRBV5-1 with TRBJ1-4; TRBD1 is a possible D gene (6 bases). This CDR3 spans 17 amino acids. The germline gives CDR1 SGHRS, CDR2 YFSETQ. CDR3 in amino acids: CASSSPTLQGGREKLFF. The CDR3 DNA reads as TGTGCCAGCAGCTCGCCGACTTTACAGGGAGGACGAGAAAAACTGTTTTTT.

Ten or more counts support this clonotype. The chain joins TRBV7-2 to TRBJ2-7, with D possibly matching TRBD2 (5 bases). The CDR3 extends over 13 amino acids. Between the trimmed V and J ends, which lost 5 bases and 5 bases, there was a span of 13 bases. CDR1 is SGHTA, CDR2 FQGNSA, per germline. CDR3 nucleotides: TGTGCCAGCAGCACTAGGGTAGGCCACGAGCAGTACTTC. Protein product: CASSTRVGHEQYF.

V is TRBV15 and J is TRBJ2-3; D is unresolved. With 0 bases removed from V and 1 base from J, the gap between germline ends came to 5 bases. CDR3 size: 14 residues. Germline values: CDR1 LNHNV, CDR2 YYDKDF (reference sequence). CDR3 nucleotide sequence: TGTGCCACCAGCAGAGATCGGGGCACAGATACGCAGTATTTT. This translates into CATSRDRGTDTQYF.

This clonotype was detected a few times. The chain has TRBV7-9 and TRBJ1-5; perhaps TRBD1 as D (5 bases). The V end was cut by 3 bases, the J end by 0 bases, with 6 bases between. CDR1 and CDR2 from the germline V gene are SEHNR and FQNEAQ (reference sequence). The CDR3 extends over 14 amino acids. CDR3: CASSLDNSNQPQHF. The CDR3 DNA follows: TGTGCCAGCAGCTTGGACAATAGCAATCAGCCCCAGCATTTT.

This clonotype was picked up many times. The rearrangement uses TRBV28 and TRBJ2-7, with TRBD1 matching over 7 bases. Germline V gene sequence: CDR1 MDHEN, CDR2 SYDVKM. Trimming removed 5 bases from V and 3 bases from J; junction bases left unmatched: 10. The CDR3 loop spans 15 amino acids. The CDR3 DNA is TGTGCCAGCAGTCGCCGATACAGGGGTCTCTACGAGCAGTACTTC. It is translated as CASSRRYRGLYEQYF.

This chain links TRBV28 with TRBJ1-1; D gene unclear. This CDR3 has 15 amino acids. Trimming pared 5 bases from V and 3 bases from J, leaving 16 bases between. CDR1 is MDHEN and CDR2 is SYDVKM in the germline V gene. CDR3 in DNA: TGTGCCAGCAGTCCTCCGATAACCGTGGACACTGAAGCTTTCTTT. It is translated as CASSPPITVDTEAFF.

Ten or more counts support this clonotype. CDR3 DNA sequence: TGCGCCAGCAGCTTACCTCGGACCAGAACTAGCGGGAGGAACCAAGAGACCCAGTACTTC. Its protein is CASSLPRTRTSGRNQETQYF. The V and J genes are TRBV5-1 and TRBJ2-5; 12 bases match TRBD2. CDR1 and CDR2 (germline): SGHRS, YFSETQ. The CDR3 length is 20 residues. Trimming at V came to 2 bases and at J to 0 bases, leaving 14 bases not matched to a gene.

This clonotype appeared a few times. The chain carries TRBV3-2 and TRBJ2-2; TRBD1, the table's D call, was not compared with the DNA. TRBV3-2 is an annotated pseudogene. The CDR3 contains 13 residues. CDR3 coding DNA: TGTGCCAGCAGCCCAACACGGGGCGGGGAGCTGTTTTTT. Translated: CASSPTRGGELFF.